Following are 27 T cell receptor beta chains from one sample sequenced in a study of T cell responses to AZD1222 COVID-19 vaccine (dated by TCRdb to the early 2020s). Libraries came from the immunoSEQ multiplex PCR assay. The table was pulled from immuneACCESS by TCRdb, which kept in-frame rearrangements only. Such tables lose some clones; where checked, under half of the loss comes from unresolved V genes, and the rest has no known cause. Counted in this sample were 130,000 or so clones; roughly 93% of them appeared once. The top ten constitute around 1% of the sample. Per the publication, the time point label means: about 28 days (+/-7) after the second vaccine dose. The sample was peripheral blood, taken 28 days after the second AZD1222 dose. The origin of the receptors is an adult who received the AZD1222 COVID-19 vaccine.

V usage is TRBV11-3 and J usage is TRBJ2-2; tentative D call: TRBD2 (5 bases). CDR1 is SGHNT and CDR2 is YENEEA in the germline V gene. The CDR3 covers 15 residues. V was cut by 5 bases and J by 7 bases, with 17 bases left in between. The DNA for the CDR3 is TGTGCCAGCAGCCCAGTCCCCTACGGGGACGGGGAGCTGTTTTTT. This encodes CASSPVPYGDGELFF.

A single count supports this clone. This rearrangement joins TRBV9 to TRBJ2-5; 7 nucleotides agree with TRBD1. Germline V gene data show CDR1 as SGDLS and CDR2 as YYNGEE. Trimming took 7 bases from V and 4 from J; bases not matched to a gene: 10. CDR3 size: 14 residues. In DNA form, the CDR3 reads TGTGCCAGCGGTCGGGACAGCACAGGAGAGACCCAGTACTTC. This codes for CASGRDSTGETQYF.

The rearrangement joins TRBV5-1 to TRBJ1-2; possible D gene TRBD1, 6 bases. CDR1 and CDR2 from the germline V gene are SGHRS and YFSETQ. This CDR3 is built from 14 residues. V was pared by 10 bases and J by 1 base, with 17 bases between. DNA for the CDR3: TGCGCCTCCGGTCGGGACACCTATAACTATGGCTACACCTTC. This translates into CASGRDTYNYGYTF.

V usage is TRBV12-5 and J usage is TRBJ2-7; 8 nucleotides align to TRBD1. The CDR3 contains 14 residues. The V gene's germline CDR1 is LGHNT and CDR2 FRNRAP. J gave up 4 bases and V 5 bases, and 7 bases lay outside the gene matches. In DNA, the CDR3 is TGTGCTAGTGGTGACACAGGGGGAGAGTACGAGCAGTACTTC. The encoded protein is CASGDTGGEYEQYF.

The rearrangement uses TRBV12-3 or TRBV12-4 and TRBJ1-6; D is undetermined. This CDR3 is 13 amino acids long. Trimming took 3 bases from V and 7 from J, leaving 7 bases between them. The CDR3, as DNA: TGTGCCAGCAGTTTTTCTACCAATTCACCCCTCCACTTT. It encodes CASSFSTNSPLHF.

V gene TRBV29-1 combines with J gene TRBJ1-2; no clear D. Germline lookup yields CDR1 SQVTM and CDR2 ANQGSEA. The germline V and J ends were trimmed by 1 base and 2 bases, with 14 bases remaining between them. This CDR3 has 15 residues. CDR3 DNA: TGCAGCGTTGAAGGTCTGAGAACCGAGAACTATGGCTACACCTTC. This translates into CSVEGLRTENYGYTF.

V is TRBV19 and J is TRBJ1-1; maybe TRBD1 (6 bases). This CDR3 region has 14 residues. Per the germline V gene, CDR1 is LNHDA and CDR2 is SQIVND (reference sequence). V was shortened by 7 bases and J by 0 bases, with 12 bases between the two germline ends. The CDR3 reads CASIQGRVNTEAFF. CDR3 nucleotide sequence: TGTGCCAGTATCCAGGGGAGGGTGAACACTGAAGCTTTCTTT.

The rearrangement joins TRBV5-4 to TRBJ2-5; unclear D gene. V lost 0 bases to trimming and J lost 5 bases, with 5 bases between them. The germline V gene encodes CDR1 SGHNT and CDR2 YYREEE (reference sequence). The length of the CDR3 is 12 residues. This CDR3 reads CASSLVGETQYF. Written as DNA, the CDR3 is TGTGCCAGCAGCTTGGTGGGTGAGACCCAGTACTTC.

The chain combines TRBV6-1 with TRBJ2-1; the D gene is possibly TRBD2 (6 bases). Germline CDR1 MNHNS, CDR2 SASEGT. The CDR3 runs to 15 residues. The V gene lost 1 base and the J gene lost 13 bases, with 20 bases spanning the gap. The CDR3, as DNA: TGTGCCAGCAGTGAAGTTGGGATAGCGGCACATATACAGTTCTTC. As protein: CASSEVGIAAHIQFF.

The chain couples TRBV5-1 to TRBJ1-2; D unresolved. Between the trimmed V and J ends, which lost 4 bases and 5 bases, there was a span of 12 bases. Per the germline V gene, CDR1 is SGHRS and CDR2 is YFSETQ. CDR3 size: 13 residues. This CDR3 reads CASSMDGVYGYTF. The CDR3 DNA reads TGCGCCAGCAGCATGGACGGCGTTTATGGCTACACCTTC.

The rearrangement joins TRBV4-1 to TRBJ2-7; maybe TRBD2 (5 bases). Deletions cut 3 bases from V and 1 base from J, with 10 bases between. There are 14 residues in the CDR3. The germline gives CDR1 MGHRA, CDR2 YSYEKL. DNA for the CDR3: TGCGCCAGCAGCCACCCACGGAGGTCCTACGAGCAGTACTTC. It yields the protein CASSHPRRSYEQYF.

This sequence joins TRBV27 and TRBJ2-1; TRBD2 aligns across 8 bases. The CDR3 has 15 amino acids. The J segment lost 2 bases and the V segment lost 5 bases, leaving 5 bases of the junction unmatched. The germline CDR1 and CDR2 sequences are MNHEY and SMNVEV (reference sequence). CDR3 bases: TGTGCCAGCAGTCTCAATAGCGGGGCCTACAATGAGCAGTTCTTC. As protein: CASSLNSGAYNEQFF.

The chain employs TRBV24-1 and TRBJ2-1, with TRBD2 matching over 13 bases. CDR3 size: 16 residues. V lost 4 bases to trimming and J lost 8 bases; unmatched junction nucleotides: 7. Germline V gene sequence: CDR1 KGHDR, CDR2 SFDVKD. The CDR3 DNA reads TGTGCCACCAGTGACCCGGGACTAGCGGGAAATGATGAGCAGTTCTTC. It codes for CATSDPGLAGNDEQFF.

The sample holds one count of this clone. V and J are TRBV7-3 and TRBJ1-1, with unresolved D. V lost 3 bases and J lost 1, with 9 bases in between. Germline-derived CDR1 and CDR2 are SGHTA and FQGTGA. This CDR3 has 14 residues. Here the CDR3 reads CASSLRNRNTEAFF. The CDR3 nucleotides are TGTGCCAGCAGCTTGCGGAATCGGAACACTGAAGCTTTCTTT.

The chain has TRBV6-5 and TRBJ1-2; TRBD1 is a possible D gene (6 bases). V was trimmed by 5 bases and J by 6 bases, leaving 16 bases between them. Per the germline V gene, CDR1 is MNHEY and CDR2 is SVGAGI. This CDR3 contains 14 residues. The CDR3 DNA reads TGTGCCAGCAGTATCACCGGGACAACAAATGGCTACACCTTC. This gives the protein CASSITGTTNGYTF.

The J gene is TRBJ2-2, the V gene TRBV5-1; D is possibly TRBD1 (5 bases). CDR1 and CDR2 from the germline V gene are SGHRS and YFSETQ. CDR3 length: 15 residues. Trimming left V 7 bases short and J 4 bases short, with 17 bases between. The DNA for the CDR3 is TGCGCCAGCGTTACTACGGACACCGCCACCGGGGAGCTGTTTTTT. Its translation is CASVTTDTATGELFF.

V is TRBV5-1 and J is TRBJ2-3, with 7 bases lining up with TRBD2. The germline V gene has CDR1 SGHRS and CDR2 YFSETQ. With 2 bases clipped from V and 1 base from J, the junction kept 4 bases outside the gene matches. The CDR3 totals 15 residues. In DNA, the CDR3 is TGCGCCAGCAGCTTAAGGGCGGGGGGCACAGATACGCAGTATTTT. Amino acid sequence: CASSLRAGGTDTQYF. Supplemented by reference TRBV5-1 and TRBJ2-3, the full variable domain reads KAGVTQTPRYLIKTRGQQVTLSCSPISGHRSVSWYQQTPGQGLQFLFEYFSETQRNKGNFPGRFSGRQFSNSRSEMNVSTLELGDSALYLCASSLRAGGTDTQYFGPGTRLTVL.

J is TRBJ2-5 and V is TRBV11-2; 8 bases line up with TRBD2. This CDR3 spans 15 amino acids. CDR1 is SGHAT and CDR2 is FQNNGV in the germline V gene. V was pared by 0 bases and J by 7 bases, with 7 bases of the junction left unmatched. The CDR3 loop reads CASSLEAGVGGTQYF. CDR3 bases: TGTGCCAGCAGCTTAGAAGCGGGGGTTGGTGGGACCCAGTACTTC. Full variable domain (missing parts from reference TRBV11-2 and TRBJ2-5): EAGVAQSPRYKIIEKRQSVAFWCNPISGHATLYWYQQILGQGPKLLIQFQNNGVVDDSQLPKDRFSAERLKGVDSTLKIQPAKLEDSAVYLCASSLEAGVGGTQYFGPGTRLLVL.

This chain links TRBV9 with TRBJ2-2; D possibly matches TRBD1 or TRBD2 (5 bases each). This CDR3 comprises 15 residues. The germline V gene has CDR1 SGDLS and CDR2 YYNGEE. The V and J ends lost 3 bases and 1 base respectively, with 10 bases between them. The CDR3 reads CASSEGTVNTGELFF. The CDR3 coding sequence is TGTGCCAGCAGCGAAGGGACGGTGAACACCGGGGAGCTGTTTTTT.

The rearrangement links TRBV6-6 to TRBJ2-1; D is perhaps TRBD2 (5 bases). Germline assignment: CDR1 MNHNY and CDR2 SVGAGI (reference sequence). The CDR3 totals 11 residues. Trimming left V 9 bases short and J 10 bases short, with 13 bases between. CDR3 amino acids: CASYSGREQFF. Here the CDR3 DNA reads TGTGCCAGTTACTCGGGAAGAGAGCAGTTCTTC.

This clone showed up just once. Sequence at one end of the junction differs from germline and may be a read error. The chain joins TRBV13 to TRBJ2-5; D possibly corresponds to TRBD1 (6 bases). Germline values: CDR1 PRHDT, CDR2 FYEKMQ (reference sequence). This CDR3 region has 13 residues. As DNA, the CDR3 is TGTGCCAGCAGCGTAGGACAGTCAGAGACCCAGTACTTC. Translating it yields CASSVGQSETQYF.

The genes are TRBV7-9 and TRBJ1-2; D is ambiguous. Trimming cost V 4 bases and J 5 bases, with 2 bases left between them. This CDR3 comprises 10 residues. Germline values: CDR1 SEHNR, CDR2 FQNEAQ (reference sequence). The CDR3 nucleotides read TGTGCCAGCAGCTCTTATGGCTACACCTTC. The encoded protein is CASSSYGYTF.

This clone was seen only a few times. This chain uses TRBV6-4 with TRBJ2-2; D is unresolved. Deletions cut 6 bases from V and 0 bases from J, with 11 bases between. From germline, CDR1 is MRHNA and CDR2 SNTAGT. The CDR3 is 15 residues long. The CDR3 reads CASSASSANTGELFF. The CDR3, as DNA: TGTGCCAGCAGCGCCTCGAGCGCGAACACCGGGGAGCTGTTTTTT.

This clone was seen a single time. The rearrangement joins TRBV18 to TRBJ1-1, with 8 bases aligning to TRBD1. Looked up from germline, CDR1 is KGHSH and CDR2 is LQKENI. The CDR3 has 14 amino acids. V gave up 3 bases and J gave up 3 bases; unmatched junction bases: 3. CDR3 protein: CASSPDRDYTEAFF. The CDR3 nucleotides read TGTGCCAGCTCACCGGACAGGGACTACACTGAAGCTTTCTTT.

The count of this clone is one. The chain has TRBV2 and TRBJ2-2; 8 nucleotides line up with TRBD1. The CDR3 length is 14 residues. V shed 1 base and J 6 bases; nucleotides not matched to a gene: 1. Per the germline V gene, CDR1 is SNHLY and CDR2 is FYNNEI. CDR3 nucleotide sequence: TGTGCCAGCAGTGAAGGCAGGGGGCCCGGGGAGCTGTTTTTT. Its protein product is CASSEGRGPGELFF.

The V call is TRBV5-4, the J call TRBJ2-1, with D tentatively TRBD2 (6 bases). V was pared by 4 bases and J by 7 bases, with 18 bases between. Per germline, CDR1 SGHNT and CDR2 YYREEE (reference sequence). There are 15 residues in the CDR3. CDR3 DNA: TGTGCCAGCAGCATGGGGGGTAGCCGAGGAAATGAGCAGTTCTTC. Translation: CASSMGGSRGNEQFF.

J is TRBJ1-5 and V is TRBV28, with D possibly TRBD1 on 6 matching bases. CDR1 is MDHEN, CDR2 SYDVKM, per germline. V lost 5 bases to trimming and J lost 7 bases, with 21 bases between them. The CDR3 totals 16 residues. The CDR3 protein is CASSVGSTGPEQPQHF. The CDR3 DNA reads as TGTGCCAGCAGTGTGGGAAGTACAGGGCCCGAGCAGCCCCAGCATTTT. Complete variable domain (other parts from reference TRBV28 and TRBJ1-5): DVKVTQSSRYLVKRTGEKVFLECVQDMDHENMFWYRQDPGLGLRLIYFSYDVKMKEKGDIPEGYSVSREKKERFSLILESASTNQTSMYLCASSVGSTGPEQPQHFGDGTRLSIL.